Below, 26 T cell receptor beta chains from the same sample are listed, as sequenced in a study of blood T cell repertoires in COVID-19. The protocol was immunoSEQ multiplex PCR, while the TCRdb copy is restricted to in-frame clones and leaves out a portion. The sample yields about 190,000 clones, about 82% seen once. Sample: peripheral blood. These receptor sequences come from a woman aged 25-40 years with acute or convalescent COVID-19.

The chain has TRBV7-6 and TRBJ2-3; TRBD2 agrees at 11 bases. The germline gives CDR1 SGHVS, CDR2 FNYEAQ. Trimming cost V 5 bases and J 3 bases; bases outside gene matches: 10. The CDR3 sequence is 17 residues long. In DNA, the CDR3 is TGTGCCAGCAGCCCAGGAGTAGCGGGAGGGGGGACAGATACGCAGTATTTT. Translated: CASSPGVAGGGTDTQYF.

The chain combines TRBV11-3 with TRBJ2-6; TRBD1 aligns across 11 bases. From germline, CDR1 is SGHNT and CDR2 YENEEA. Unmatched junction bases numbered 4, after V lost 5 bases and J lost 4 bases. The CDR3 runs to 16 residues. The CDR3, as DNA: TGTGCCAGCAGCGGGACAGGGGGAGTGGGGGCCAACGTCCTGACTTTC. Amino acid sequence: CASSGTGGVGANVLTF.

As DNA, the CDR3 is TGCGCCAGCACCCACCGGGGGGACGAATACGGACTCGGAATTTACGAGCAGTACTTC. It is translated as CASTHRGDEYGLGIYEQYF. V usage is TRBV23-1 and J usage is TRBJ2-7, with 7 bases identical to TRBD2. TRBV23-1 is labeled an ORF, and its function is uncertain. The CDR3 spans 19 residues. Trimming removed 7 bases from V and 4 bases from J; junction bases left unmatched: 25.

This clone was seen only once. The gene calls are TRBV9 and TRBJ1-2; D is ambiguous. The CDR3 contains 10 residues. Trimming pared 3 bases from V and 14 bases from J, leaving 11 bases between. CDR1 is SGDLS, CDR2 YYNGEE, per germline. The CDR3 DNA reads as TGTGCCAGCAGCGCTAGACCCGGGACCTTC. Translating gives CASSARPGTF.

This chain links TRBV13 with TRBJ2-1, with D unclear. CDR1 and CDR2 from the germline V gene are PRHDT and FYEKMQ (reference sequence). The CDR3 sequence is 18 residues long. Trimming shortened V by 1 base and J by 4 bases, and 20 bases separated the two germline ends. The DNA for the CDR3 is TGTGCCAGCAGCTTAGTTTCGGCTTCGCAAAAGACTTACAATGAGCAGTTCTTC. Its translation: CASSLVSASQKTYNEQFF.

V and J are TRBV28 and TRBJ1-4; 10 positions match TRBD1. V lost 5 bases to trimming and J lost 4 bases; unmatched junction nucleotides: 13. Germline V gives CDR1 MDHEN, CDR2 SYDVKM. This CDR3 region has 18 residues. CDR3 sequence: CASSPAGDRGSGNEKLFF. The CDR3 DNA reads TGTGCCAGCAGTCCCGCCGGGGACAGGGGAAGTGGTAATGAAAAACTGTTTTTT.

In its sample, this clone was seen a few times. The rearrangement uses TRBV4-2 and TRBJ2-1; 14 bases fit TRBD2. Germline assignment: CDR1 LGHNA and CDR2 YNFKEQ. The CDR3 loop spans 16 amino acids. J gave up 4 bases and V 4 bases, and 3 bases lay outside the gene matches. The CDR3 is CASSPRTSGRYNEQFF. In DNA form, the CDR3 reads TGTGCCAGCAGCCCCAGGACTAGCGGGAGGTACAATGAGCAGTTCTTC.

This chain connects TRBV6-6 to TRBJ1-1; D ambiguous. CDR1 MNHNY and CDR2 SVGAGI come from the germline V gene (reference sequence). V lost 7 bases, J lost 1 base, and 16 bases lay in between. CDR3 length: 15 amino acids. CDR3 loop: CASTSKGAGNTEAFF. CDR3 sequence (DNA): TGTGCCAGCACCTCCAAGGGAGCGGGGAACACTGAAGCTTTCTTT.

V gene TRBV20-1 combines with J gene TRBJ1-1; a possible D gene is TRBD1 (5 bases). Between the trimmed V and J ends, which lost 3 bases and 7 bases, there was a span of 12 bases. Germline-derived CDR1 and CDR2 are DFQATT and SNEGSKA (reference sequence). The length of the CDR3 is 12 residues. CDR3 amino acids: CSASSRGIEAFF. DNA of the CDR3: TGCAGTGCTAGTTCTCGGGGGATTGAAGCTTTCTTT.

V and J are TRBV27 and TRBJ1-1; no reliable D call. The germline V and J ends were trimmed by 5 bases and 0 bases, with 10 bases remaining between them. CDR3 length equals 14 residues. Germline assignment: CDR1 MNHEY and CDR2 SMNVEV (reference sequence). In DNA, the CDR3 is TGTGCCAGCAGTCCTACAGCTCTGAACACTGAAGCTTTCTTT. Translation gives CASSPTALNTEAFF.

The V call is TRBV5-6, the J call TRBJ1-4; 9 nucleotides match TRBD1. Germline CDR1 SGHDT, CDR2 YYEEEE. CDR3 size: 14 residues. After removal of 4 bases from V and 7 bases from J, the junction contained 5 bases not matched to a gene. DNA for the CDR3: TGTGCCAGCAGCGGGACAGGGTTGTTTGAAAAACTGTTTTTT. Translation: CASSGTGLFEKLFF.

The rearrangement links TRBV15 to TRBJ2-1; D is possibly TRBD1 (6 bases). V lost 5 bases, J lost 4 bases, and 15 bases lay in between. Germline V gene data show CDR1 as LNHNV and CDR2 as YYDKDF (reference sequence). The CDR3 has 15 amino acids. This CDR3 is CATSFRTVLYNEQFF. The CDR3 DNA reads TGTGCCACCAGCTTCCGGACAGTCCTTTACAATGAGCAGTTCTTC. Based on the CDR3 plus reference TRBV15 and TRBJ2-1, the full variable domain is DAMVIQNPRYQVTQFGKPVTLSCSQTLNHNVMYWYQQKSSQAPKLLFHYYDKDFNNEADTPDNFQSRRPNTSFCFLDIRSPGLGDTAMYLCATSFRTVLYNEQFFGPGTRLTVL.

The chain links TRBV23-1 to TRBJ2-7, with TRBD1 as a possible D gene (6 bases). TRBV23-1 is marked as an open reading frame, function uncertain. The CDR3 is 14 amino acids. Trimming left V 8 bases short and J 2 bases short, with 16 bases between. Here the CDR3 DNA reads TGCGCCAGCTGGGCCGGGACACAAACCTACGAGCAGTACTTC. It codes for CASWAGTQTYEQYF.

The chain uses TRBV6-5 and TRBJ2-1, with a weak D call TRBD2 (7 bases). V lost 0 bases and J 7 bases, leaving 13 bases between the germline ends. The CDR3 extends over 15 amino acids. The germline V gene has CDR1 MNHEY and CDR2 SVGAGI. For the CDR3, the DNA is TGTGCCAGCAGTTACTCTAGGGGGGGGGCAAATGAGCAGTTCTTC. Translation gives CASSYSRGGANEQFF.

V gene TRBV4-2 combines with J gene TRBJ1-4; a possible D gene is TRBD1 (5 bases). Deletions cut 0 bases from V and 5 bases from J, with 13 bases between. The CDR3 contains 16 residues. Per the germline V gene, CDR1 is LGHNA and CDR2 is YNFKEQ. Written as DNA, the CDR3 is TGTGCCAGCAGCCAAGATAATAGGGGTGAGAATGAAAAACTGTTTTTT. It encodes CASSQDNRGENEKLFF.

V is TRBV4-3 and J is TRBJ1-4; 7 bases are shared with TRBD1. The germline V gene has CDR1 LGHNA and CDR2 YSLEER. The CDR3 totals 16 residues. J gave up 1 base and V 1 base, and 3 bases lay outside the gene matches. CDR3 nucleotide sequence: TGCGCCAGCAGCCAAGCACACAGGGGAACTAATGAAAAACTGTTTTTT. It is translated as CASSQAHRGTNEKLFF.

This sequence joins TRBV3-1 (or the pseudogene TRBV3-2) and TRBJ2-3; D not resolved. V lost 1 base and J lost 6, with 5 bases in between. There are 12 residues in the CDR3. Germline CDR1 is LGHDT and CDR2 is YNNKEL (reference sequence). CDR3 in DNA: TGTGCCAGCAGCCAAGTACGGGATACGCAGTATTTT. This translates into CASSQVRDTQYF.

The chain recombines TRBV28 with TRBJ1-5; 7 nucleotides line up with TRBD1. Unmatched junction bases numbered 2, after V lost 3 bases and J lost 6 bases. Germline-derived CDR1 and CDR2 are MDHEN and SYDVKM. The CDR3 contains 13 residues. The CDR3 sequence is CASSFQGVQPQHF. In nucleotides, the CDR3 is TGTGCCAGCAGTTTCCAGGGGGTTCAGCCCCAGCATTTT. The whole variable domain, remainder taken from reference TRBV28 and TRBJ1-5, is DVKVTQSSRYLVKRTGEKVFLECVQDMDHENMFWYRQDPGLGLRLIYFSYDVKMKEKGDIPEGYSVSREKKERFSLILESASTNQTSMYLCASSFQGVQPQHFGDGTRLSIL.

V is TRBV7-2 and J is TRBJ1-2, with D perhaps matching TRBD1 (6 bases). The germline CDR1 and CDR2 sequences are SGHTA and FQGNSA. Trimming removed 5 bases at V and 2 bases at J, with 9 bases between. The CDR3 extends over 13 amino acids. The CDR3, as DNA: TGTGCCAGCAGCCCGGACAGCAACTATGGCTACACCTTC. This gives the protein CASSPDSNYGYTF.

The chain employs TRBV28 and TRBJ1-1, with a weak D call TRBD1 (5 bases). V was shortened by 10 bases and J by 3 bases, with 15 bases between the two germline ends. The CDR3 sequence is 13 residues long. Per germline, CDR1 MDHEN and CDR2 SYDVKM. The CDR3 region is CAIQGGLDTEAFF. In DNA form, the CDR3 reads TGTGCCATCCAGGGCGGTTTGGACACTGAAGCTTTCTTT. The full variable domain, completed using reference TRBV28 and TRBJ1-1, is DVKVTQSSRYLVKRTGEKVFLECVQDMDHENMFWYRQDPGLGLRLIYFSYDVKMKEKGDIPEGYSVSREKKERFSLILESASTNQTSMYLCAIQGGLDTEAFFGQGTRLTVV.

In this sample, this clone turned up once. This chain connects TRBV6-5 to TRBJ1-2, with D unresolved. There are 13 residues in the CDR3. CDR1 is MNHEY, CDR2 SVGAGI, per germline. V was pared by 8 bases and J by 1 base, with 11 bases between. The CDR3 DNA follows: TGTGCCAGCGAGGTCACCCATAACTATGGCTACACCTTC. Encoded protein: CASEVTHNYGYTF.

This clone came up once. This chain links TRBV19 with TRBJ1-1; TRBD1 is a possible D gene (5 bases). This CDR3 has 15 residues. V lost 3 bases and J 0 bases, leaving 11 bases between the germline ends. CDR1 LNHDA and CDR2 SQIVND come from the germline V gene (reference sequence). The CDR3 loop reads CASSMGLRMNTEAFF. For the CDR3, the DNA is TGTGCCAGTAGTATGGGGCTGCGCATGAACACTGAAGCTTTCTTT.

V is TRBV29-1 and J is TRBJ2-1; 12 bases line up with TRBD2. The CDR3 sequence is 14 residues long. CDR1 and CDR2 (germline): SQVTM, ANQGSEA. Trimming removed 4 bases from V and 7 bases from J; junction bases left unmatched: 5. The CDR3 bases are TGCAGCGTTGGACTAGCGGGGGACCATAATGAGCAGTTCTTC. It translates to CSVGLAGDHNEQFF.

In this sample, this clone turned up once. The chain joins TRBV19 to TRBJ2-1, with 8 bases matching TRBD1. The germline V gene has CDR1 LNHDA and CDR2 SQIVND (reference sequence). With 2 bases clipped from V and 4 bases from J, the junction kept 10 bases outside the gene matches. CDR3 size: 17 residues. The chain's CDR3 is CASSIITWDRSYNEQFF. The CDR3 region has the DNA TGTGCCAGTAGTATAATAACATGGGACAGGTCTTACAATGAGCAGTTCTTC.

This clone was found once. The rearrangement joins TRBV28 to TRBJ1-4, with 8 nucleotides matching TRBD1. The CDR3 spans 16 residues. Germline V CDR1 and CDR2: MDHEN, SYDVKM. V lost 5 bases to trimming and J lost 7 bases; unmatched junction nucleotides: 12. The CDR3 region is CASSGDRITGREKLFF. The DNA of the CDR3 is TGTGCCAGCAGTGGGGACAGGATTACGGGTCGTGAAAAACTGTTTTTT.

The chain has TRBV5-6 and TRBJ2-7, with 8 nucleotides matching TRBD1. The CDR3 is 15 amino acids. V trimming: 1 base; J trimming: 3 bases; junction bases outside the gene matches: 6. Germline V gene data show CDR1 as SGHDT and CDR2 as YYEEEE. The DNA for the CDR3 is TGTGCCAGCAGCTTGACGTGGACAGGGAACTACGAGCAGTACTTC. Translated: CASSLTWTGNYEQYF. The full variable domain, rest sourced from reference TRBV5-6 and TRBJ2-7, is DAGVTQSPTHLIKTRGQQVTLRCSPKSGHDTVSWYQQALGQGPQFIFQYYEEEERQRGNFPDRFSGHQFPNYSSELNVNALLLGDSALYLCASSLTWTGNYEQYFGPGTRLTVT.